Below, 17 T cell receptor beta chains from the same sample are listed, as sequenced in a study of control samples from healthy donors and cancer patients. This table comes from immunoSEQ multiplex PCR, and its TCRdb copy is limited to in-frame clones, with some not included. The table records 150,000 or so clones, 80% to 95% of them present only once. The material sequenced was blood. These receptors all come from a man aged 35 to 55 in good health.

V is TRBV6-5 and J is TRBJ2-2, with 8 positions matching TRBD2. Unmatched junction bases numbered 6, after V lost 6 bases and J lost 3 bases. The CDR3 spans 15 residues. In germline, CDR1 is MNHEY, CDR2 SVGAGI. CDR3 region: CASRSGGVDTGELFF. In nucleotides, the CDR3 is TGTGCCAGCAGGAGCGGGGGTGTCGACACCGGGGAGCTGTTTTTT.

The rearrangement joins TRBV5-1 to TRBJ1-1, with a weak D call TRBD1 (6 bases). The CDR3 contains 15 residues. V was shortened by 4 bases and J by 1 base, with 14 bases between the two germline ends. CDR1 and CDR2 from the germline V gene are SGHRS and YFSETQ. The CDR3 sequence: CASSPPDRENTEAFF. DNA of the CDR3: TGCGCCAGCAGCCCCCCGGACAGAGAGAACACTGAAGCTTTCTTT.

This chain links TRBV5-6 with TRBJ2-2, with 9 nucleotides matching TRBD1. The CDR3 extends over 16 amino acids. V gave up 2 bases and J gave up 7 bases; unmatched junction bases: 9. CDR1 and CDR2 (germline): SGHDT, YYEEEE. In DNA, the CDR3 is TGTGCCAGCAGCTTACCGGGACAGGGTGTAATCGGGGAGCTGTTTTTT. Its protein product is CASSLPGQGVIGELFF.

The V gene is TRBV30, the J gene TRBJ2-2; 9 nucleotides match TRBD1. The trim removed 2 bases at V and 6 bases at J, leaving 1 base unmatched. The CDR3 length is 13 residues. The V gene's germline CDR1 is GTSNPN and CDR2 SVGIG (reference sequence). The CDR3 spells CAWSRQGAGELFF. The CDR3 DNA follows: TGTGCCTGGAGTAGACAGGGGGCCGGGGAGCTGTTTTTT.

This clone was detected once. The chain employs TRBV6-5 and TRBJ2-7, with no clear D. Looked up from germline, CDR1 is MNHEY and CDR2 is SVGAGI. The CDR3 sequence is 14 residues long. V lost 0 bases and J 7 bases, leaving 13 bases between the germline ends. The CDR3 bases are TGTGCCAGCAGTTACTCGTACGGCCGCGTGGAGCAGTACTTC. It encodes CASSYSYGRVEQYF.

The chain combines TRBV27 with TRBJ1-1; a possible D gene is TRBD1 (5 bases). The length of the CDR3 is 15 residues. Germline V gives CDR1 MNHEY, CDR2 SMNVEV (reference sequence). Trimming pared 5 bases from V and 1 base from J, leaving 14 bases between. CDR3 nucleotides: TGTGCCAGCAGTCCCCGTGCACAGGAGAACACTGAAGCTTTCTTT. Translating gives CASSPRAQENTEAFF.

This chain joins TRBV7-8 and TRBJ2-1; a weak D match, TRBD1 (6 bases). V was shortened by 2 bases and J by 9 bases, with 14 bases between the two germline ends. The germline gives CDR1 SGHVS, CDR2 FQNEAQ. This CDR3 is built from 14 residues. This CDR3 reads CASSLKLGAVEQFF. As DNA, the CDR3 is TGTGCCAGCAGCTTAAAGTTGGGGGCGGTTGAGCAGTTCTTC.

The genes are TRBV6-5 and TRBJ1-2, with D hard to call. Germline V lookup: CDR1 MNHEY, CDR2 SVGAGI. Trimming cost V 8 bases and J 5 bases, with 21 bases left between them. This CDR3 comprises 15 residues. The CDR3 loop is CASLDPLRHSYGYTF. DNA of the CDR3: TGTGCCAGCCTGGACCCGCTCCGTCATTCTTATGGCTACACCTTC.

This clone was detected only once. This sequence joins TRBV20-1 and TRBJ1-1, with D maybe TRBD1 (5 bases). CDR1 DFQATT and CDR2 SNEGSKA come from the germline V gene (reference sequence). CDR3 size: 13 residues. Trimming pared 3 bases from V and 6 bases from J, leaving 14 bases between. The CDR3 DNA sequence: TGCAGTGCTAGTAATCCAGACAGCGCTGAAGCTTTCTTT. This gives the protein CSASNPDSAEAFF.

Only one count was recorded for this clone. The chain uses TRBV5-1 and TRBJ2-5; 10 bases fit TRBD2. Germline V CDR1 and CDR2: SGHRS, YFSETQ. The CDR3 sequence is 15 residues long. J lost 2 bases, V lost 4 bases, and 5 bases had no gene match. CDR3 nucleotides: TGCGCCAGCAGCAATCTAGCGGGGGTTCAAGAGACCCAGTACTTC. It specifies CASSNLAGVQETQYF.

This rearrangement joins TRBV28 to TRBJ1-4, with 7 bases that match TRBD1. CDR3 length: 17 residues. The ends lost 6 bases at V and 2 bases at J; junction bases unmatched: 12. Germline loops: CDR1 MDHEN, CDR2 SYDVKM. CDR3 in DNA: TGTGCCAGCAGAGAATTCCAGGGGGGAAGGACTAATGAAAAACTGTTTTTT. Its protein product is CASREFQGGRTNEKLFF.

The chain recombines TRBV11-2 with TRBJ2-5; D uncertain. This CDR3 comprises 12 residues. The V and J ends lost 5 bases and 4 bases respectively, with 8 bases between them. The germline V gene has CDR1 SGHAT and CDR2 FQNNGV. The CDR3 coding sequence is TGTGCCAGCAGCCCCGGCCCAGAGACCCAGTACTTC. Its protein is CASSPGPETQYF.

V is TRBV18 and J is TRBJ2-4; D call uncertain. Deletions cut 5 bases from V and 6 bases from J, with 8 bases between. CDR1 KGHSH and CDR2 LQKENI come from the germline V gene. This CDR3 region has 12 residues. The CDR3 spells CASSSDGNIQYF. DNA of the CDR3: TGTGCCAGCTCATCGGACGGAAACATTCAGTACTTC.

CDR3 nucleotides: TGTGCCAGCAGCCAAGACGGATACACAGATACGCAGTATTTT. Protein sequence: CASSQDGYTDTQYF. The chain is built from TRBV5-4 and TRBJ2-3; D gene uncertain. CDR3 length equals 14 residues. V gave up 4 bases and J gave up 2 bases, with 11 bases separating them. From germline, CDR1 is SGHNT and CDR2 YYREEE (reference sequence). The full variable domain, in which reference TRBV5-4 and TRBJ2-3 provide the parts outside the CDR3, is ETGVTQSPTHLIKTRGQQVTLRCSSQSGHNTVSWYQQALGQGPQFIFQYYREEENGRGNFPPRFSGLQFPNYSSELNVNALELDDSALYLCASSQDGYTDTQYFGPGTRLTVL.

The CDR3 DNA is TGTGCCAGCGTTAGGCTAAATAATGAAAAACTGTTTTTT. Protein sequence: CASVRLNNEKLFF. The chain has TRBV2 and TRBJ1-4, with D unclear. CDR1 is SNHLY, CDR2 FYNNEI, per germline. This CDR3 contains 13 residues. The germline V and J ends were trimmed by 8 bases and 4 bases, with 11 bases remaining between them.

V is TRBV19 and J is TRBJ1-1; D possibly corresponds to TRBD1 (5 bases). Germline V gene sequence: CDR1 LNHDA, CDR2 SQIVND (reference sequence). There are 12 residues in the CDR3. V lost 3 bases to trimming and J lost 8 bases, with 10 bases between them. In nucleotides, the CDR3 is TGTGCCAGTAGTATGGGGACGGACGAAGCTTTCTTT. This encodes CASSMGTDEAFF.

The J gene is TRBJ2-2, the V gene TRBV2, with D possibly being TRBD2 (5 bases). The V gene's germline CDR1 is SNHLY and CDR2 FYNNEI. Trimming pared 5 bases from V and 6 bases from J, leaving 7 bases between. The CDR3 runs 12 residues. The CDR3, as DNA: TGTGCCAGCAGTACTAGGGCCGGGGAGCTGTTTTTT. This gives the protein CASSTRAGELFF. The entire variable domain, with the rest obtained from reference TRBV2 and TRBJ2-2, is as follows: EPEVTQTPSHQVTQMGQEVILRCVPISNHLYFYWYRQILGQKVEFLVSFYNNEISEKSEIFDDQFSVERPDGSNFTLKIRSTKLEDSAMYFCASSTRAGELFFGEGSRLTVL.